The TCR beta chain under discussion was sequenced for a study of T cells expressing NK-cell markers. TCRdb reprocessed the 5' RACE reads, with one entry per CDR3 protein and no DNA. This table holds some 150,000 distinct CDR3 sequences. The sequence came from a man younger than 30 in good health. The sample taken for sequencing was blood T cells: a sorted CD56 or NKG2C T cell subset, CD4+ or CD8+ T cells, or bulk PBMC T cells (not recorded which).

CDR3 in amino acids: CASSLSGGPYSNQPQHF. The gene calls are TRBV27 and TRBJ1-5; TCRdb names TRBD1, which stays unverified in the absence of DNA. The CDR3 consists of 17 residues. Germline V gene lookup returns CDR1 MNHEY and CDR2 SMNVEV (reference sequence).